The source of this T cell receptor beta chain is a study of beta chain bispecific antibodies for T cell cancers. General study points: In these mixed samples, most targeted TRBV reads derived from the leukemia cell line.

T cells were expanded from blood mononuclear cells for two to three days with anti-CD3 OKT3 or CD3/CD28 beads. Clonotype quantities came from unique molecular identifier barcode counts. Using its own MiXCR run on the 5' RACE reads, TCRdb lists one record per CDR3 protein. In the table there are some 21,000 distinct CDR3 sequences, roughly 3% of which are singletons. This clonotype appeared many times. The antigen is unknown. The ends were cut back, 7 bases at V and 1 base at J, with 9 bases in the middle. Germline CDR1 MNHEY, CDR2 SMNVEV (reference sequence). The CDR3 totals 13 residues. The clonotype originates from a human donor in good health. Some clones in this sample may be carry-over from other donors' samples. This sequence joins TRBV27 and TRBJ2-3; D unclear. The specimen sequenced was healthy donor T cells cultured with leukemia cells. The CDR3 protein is CASIPGRTDTQYF. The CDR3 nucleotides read TGTGCCAGCATACCAGGACGCACAGATACGCAGTATTTT.